Shown below are 21 T cell receptor beta chains from a single sample sequenced in a study of shared clonotypes between healthy human individuals (dated by TCRdb to the early 2020s). Library method: the immunoSEQ multiplex PCR assay. The source is immuneACCESS, and TCRdb retained only in-frame sequences with V and J called. Part of the clones is not carried over; for the studies checked, unresolved V genes explain less than half of this, and the remainder is unexplained. In all, the sample holds fewer than 850,000 clones, and less than 95% of those were seen once. The biggest ten clones account for roughly 36% of the sample. Specimen: memory CD8+ T cells from PBMCs. The sample's cell subset or site label, in plain terms: CD45RO+ cells pooled with CCR7-negative TemRA cells. These receptors originate from a young man in good health. Some clones in this sample may be carry-over from other donors' samples.

The V call is TRBV28, the J call TRBJ2-7, with 8 bases that match TRBD1. CDR3 length equals 15 residues. The ends lost 3 bases at V and 1 base at J; junction bases unmatched: 5. Germline values: CDR1 MDHEN, CDR2 SYDVKM. As DNA, the CDR3 is TGTGCCAGCAGTTTGGGACAGGAAACATCCTACGAGCAGTACTTC. It is translated as CASSLGQETSYEQYF.

The rearrangement joins TRBV5-8 to TRBJ2-7, with D possibly called TRBD1 or TRBD2 (5 bases each). The germline gives CDR1 SGHTS, CDR2 YDEGEE. This CDR3 is built from 16 residues. The ends were cut back, 3 bases at V and 3 bases at J, with 19 bases in the middle. The CDR3 spells CASSWRTQARGYEQYF. The CDR3 nucleotides are TGTGCCAGCAGCTGGAGGACACAGGCCCGGGGCTACGAGCAGTACTTC. The full variable domain, with the rest looked up from reference TRBV5-8 and TRBJ2-7, is EAGVTQSPTHLIKTRGQQATLRCSPISGHTSVYWYQQALGLGLQFLLWYDEGEERNRGNFPPRFSGRQFPNYSSELNVNALELEDSALYLCASSWRTQARGYEQYFGPGTRLTVT.

The chain employs TRBV15 and TRBJ1-2; maybe TRBD1 (6 bases). In germline, CDR1 is LNHNV, CDR2 YYDKDF (reference sequence). The V and J ends lost 7 bases and 3 bases respectively, with 18 bases between them. The CDR3 is made up of 15 amino acids. The CDR3 nucleotides read TGTGCCACCAACGTTTTGAGGGGGGGCGACTATGGCTACACCTTC. This translates into CATNVLRGGDYGYTF.

To note about this clone: Other nucleotide sequences in the sample specify the same CDR3. V is TRBV9 and J is TRBJ2-7; TRBD1 aligns across 9 bases. V dropped 4 bases and J dropped 5; count of bases not matched to a gene: 7. The CDR3 loop spans 14 amino acids. Germline V lookup: CDR1 SGDLS, CDR2 YYNGEE. CDR3 sequence: CASSPGQGIHEQYF. CDR3 nucleotide sequence: TGTGCCAGCAGCCCCGGACAGGGGATCCACGAGCAGTACTTC.

The chain is built from TRBV7-9 and TRBJ2-7, with no clear D. Trimming removed 5 bases from V and 3 bases from J, with 8 bases in between. The CDR3 has 12 amino acids. The germline gives CDR1 SEHNR, CDR2 FQNEAQ (reference sequence). CDR3 loop: CASSHAGYEQYF. CDR3 bases: TGTGCCAGCAGCCATGCAGGCTACGAGCAGTACTTC.

The chain employs TRBV30 and TRBJ1-6; D perhaps matches TRBD1 (5 bases). This CDR3 region has 15 residues. The germline CDR1 and CDR2 sequences are GTSNPN and SVGIG (reference sequence). With 4 bases removed from V and 9 bases from J, the gap between germline ends came to 19 bases. The CDR3 here is CAWTVGGEDVSPLHF. The CDR3 DNA follows: TGTGCCTGGACGGTCGGGGGGGAAGATGTTTCACCCCTCCACTTT.

A note on this clone: This specimen includes other DNA sequences encoding the same CDR3. V and J are TRBV7-9 and TRBJ2-7, with a weak D call TRBD1 (6 bases). Trimming stripped 5 bases from V and 1 base from J, with 9 bases between. The CDR3 extends over 13 amino acids. Germline CDR1 and CDR2: SEHNR and FQNEAQ (reference sequence). CDR3 protein: CASSPGTSYEQYF. CDR3 coding DNA: TGTGCCAGCAGCCCCGGGACATCCTACGAGCAGTACTTC.

The chain is built from TRBV4-1 and TRBJ1-6; D is unresolved. The ends were cut back, 0 bases at V and 1 base at J, with 7 bases in the middle. Per the germline V gene, CDR1 is MGHRA and CDR2 is YSYEKL. The CDR3 extends over 16 amino acids. The chain's CDR3 is CASSQDWGSYNSPLHF. CDR3 coding DNA: TGCGCCAGCAGCCAAGATTGGGGATCCTATAATTCACCCCTCCACTTT.

The CDR3, as DNA: TGTGCCAGCAGCCGCTTTACGGGAGGCCAAGAGACCCAGTACTTC. Protein sequence: CASSRFTGGQETQYF. V gene TRBV7-9 combines with J gene TRBJ2-5; the match to TRBD2 covers 7 bases. The trim removed 5 bases at V and 1 base at J, leaving 7 bases unmatched. CDR1 is SEHNR, CDR2 FQNEAQ, per germline (reference sequence). The CDR3 contains 15 residues.

This rearrangement joins TRBV27 to TRBJ2-7, with D unclear. Trimming shortened V by 5 bases and J by 3 bases, and 11 bases separated the two germline ends. CDR1 is MNHEY and CDR2 is SMNVEV in the germline V gene (reference sequence). This CDR3 contains 13 residues. CDR3 nucleotide sequence: TGTGCCAGCAGTAGTCGTACGGGCTACGAGCAGTACTTC. Translation: CASSSRTGYEQYF.

This clone appeared once. The J gene is TRBJ2-7, the V gene TRBV7-8; perhaps D is TRBD1 or TRBD2 (5 bases each). V dropped 1 base and J dropped 0 bases, with 10 bases sitting between them. Germline V gene lookup returns CDR1 SGHVS and CDR2 FQNEAQ. CDR3 size: 15 residues. The CDR3 protein is CASSLEVGDSYEQYF. Here the CDR3 DNA reads TGTGCCAGCAGCTTAGAGGTGGGGGACTCCTACGAGCAGTACTTC.

V and J are TRBV5-6 and TRBJ2-1; D gene ambiguous. The ends were cut back, 1 base at V and 5 bases at J, with 4 bases in the middle. Germline V gene sequence: CDR1 SGHDT, CDR2 YYEEEE. The CDR3 consists of 12 residues. CDR3: CASSLPDNEQFF. The CDR3 coding sequence is TGTGCCAGCAGCTTGCCAGACAATGAGCAGTTCTTC.

This chain links TRBV27 with TRBJ2-7, with TRBD2 identical over 7 bases. Trimming removed 5 bases from V and 2 bases from J; junction bases left unmatched: 9. CDR1 and CDR2 from the germline V gene are MNHEY and SMNVEV (reference sequence). The CDR3 extends over 15 amino acids. The CDR3 region is CASSPSGGGTYEQYF. CDR3 DNA: TGTGCCAGCAGTCCTTCGGGGGGTGGTACCTACGAGCAGTACTTC.

The CDR3 loop reads CASSVDTGQGASSTDTQYF. The DNA of the CDR3 is TGTGCCAGCAGCGTAGATACGGGACAGGGGGCCTCTAGCACAGATACGCAGTATTTT. The rearrangement joins TRBV9 to TRBJ2-3; 12 bases agree with TRBD1. Trimming removed 0 bases from V and 0 bases from J; junction bases left unmatched: 8. Germline loops: CDR1 SGDLS, CDR2 YYNGEE. The CDR3 extends over 19 amino acids.

V gene TRBV9 combines with J gene TRBJ1-2; D is possibly TRBD1 (5 bases). CDR1 and CDR2 (germline): SGDLS, YYNGEE. The length of the CDR3 is 20 residues. The germline V and J ends were trimmed by 0 bases and 3 bases, with 27 bases remaining between them. CDR3 nucleotides: TGTGCCAGCAGCGTAGCTGGAGGGACGGACTATCAACCGGGGGACTATGGCTACACCTTC. Translation gives CASSVAGGTDYQPGDYGYTF.

The chain has TRBV7-9 and TRBJ2-7; TRBD1 agrees at 7 bases. Looked up from germline, CDR1 is SEHNR and CDR2 is FQNEAQ (reference sequence). This CDR3 spans 15 amino acids. The junction had 8 bases not matched to a gene; V was cut back by 2 bases and J by 4 bases. For the CDR3, the DNA is TGTGCCAGCAGCTTAACAACAGGGGACGGGTACGAGCAGTACTTC. This translates into CASSLTTGDGYEQYF. Full variable domain (missing parts from reference TRBV7-9 and TRBJ2-7): DTGVSQNPRHKITKRGQNVTFRCDPISEHNRLYWYRQTLGQGPEFLTYFQNEAQLEKSRLLSDRFSAERPKGSFSTLEIQRTEQGDSAMYLCASSLTTGDGYEQYFGPGTRLTVT.

The chain joins TRBV10-3 to TRBJ1-4; 10 bases are a match to TRBD1. Per germline, CDR1 ENHRY and CDR2 SYGVKD. The CDR3 is 15 amino acids. V gave up 5 bases and J gave up 8 bases; unmatched junction bases: 8. Written as DNA, the CDR3 is TGTGCCATCAGTAACACCGGGACAGGGGTCGAAAAACTGTTTTTT. Its translation: CAISNTGTGVEKLFF.

To note about this clone: Other DNA sequences in the same sample also yield this CDR3. Written as DNA, the CDR3 is TGTGCCAGTAGTATTTCCAGGAACACTGAAGCTTTCTTT. It specifies CASSISRNTEAFF. The chain couples TRBV19 to TRBJ1-1; D is unresolved. Germline V CDR1 and CDR2: LNHDA, SQIVND (reference sequence). V was pared by 3 bases and J by 1 base, with 6 bases between. The CDR3 covers 13 residues.

The genes are TRBV9 and TRBJ1-4; a possible D gene is TRBD1 (5 bases). Trimming took off 3 bases at V and 7 bases at J, with 16 bases between the two ends. Germline CDR1 SGDLS, CDR2 YYNGEE. The CDR3 covers 15 residues. The CDR3 coding sequence is TGTGCCAGCAGCGCCCGAGGGAGGGACGGTGAAAAACTGTTTTTT. Amino acid sequence: CASSARGRDGEKLFF.

DNA for the CDR3: TGTGCCAGTAGTATTGGTCTAACTACAAGTGAGCAGTTCTTC. Its translation: CASSIGLTTSEQFF. This chain uses TRBV19 with TRBJ2-1; D is uncertain. Per the germline V gene, CDR1 is LNHDA and CDR2 is SQIVND (reference sequence). The ends were cut back, 3 bases at V and 9 bases at J, with 15 bases in the middle. The CDR3 runs to 14 residues.

The rearrangement links TRBV29-1 to TRBJ2-7; 12 bases line up with TRBD2. CDR1 is SQVTM, CDR2 ANQGSEA, per germline. V trimming: 7 bases; J trimming: 5 bases; junction bases outside the gene matches: 3. This CDR3 spans 12 amino acids. This chain's CDR3 is CSARTSGNEQYF. The CDR3 DNA sequence: TGCAGCGCTCGGACTAGCGGGAACGAGCAGTACTTC.